This T cell receptor beta chain was profiled in a study of Graves' ophthalmopathy and Graves' hyperthyroidism. Study background: Sampling took place at initial diagnosis, with peripheral blood obtained before any treatment. Study results and caveats: Ophthalmopathy progression was predicted with 70.59% sensitivity and 72% to 75% specificity.

This clonotype was detected many times. Its antigen is currently unknown. Investigators amplified TCR beta CDR3 regions from RNA transcripts. First-round RT-PCR employed HTBI primers, with a second-round multiplex PCR after it. TCRdb re-called the multiplex PCR reads with MiXCR, one entry per CDR3 protein. The profile shows roughly 700,000 distinct CDR3 sequences, 35% to 50% of them singletons. CDR1 and CDR2 from the germline V gene are LNHDA and SQIVND (reference sequence). This CDR3 is 13 amino acids long. Deletions cut 2 bases from V and 2 bases from J, with 7 bases between. Researchers turned away patients with other autoimmune diseases, uncontrolled infections, pregnancy or lactation.

Material: peripheral blood. The clonotype originates from an adult man with Graves' ophthalmopathy. V and J are TRBV19 and TRBJ2-7; D is undetermined. This chain's CDR3 is CASSIHTAYEQYF. Here the CDR3 DNA reads TGTGCCAGTAGTATACACACGGCCTACGAGCAGTACTTC.